This TCR beta chain was documented in a study of blood T cells in healthy people across ages. General observations from the study: Per million T cells, the diversity of TCR beta decreased roughly linearly as age advanced.

In its sample, this clonotype was seen a few times. What it binds is not known. PBMCs, at least 7 million per sample, were isolated. Together with a sample-barcoded 5' primer, a J-beta primer mix was included in a second PCR lasting about 7 to 12 cycles. All cDNA molecules were each tagged by a template-switch adaptor with 12 random nucleotides. MiXCR, run by TCRdb on the 5' RACE reads, gives a single entry per CDR3 protein. This sample has fewer than 800,000 distinct CDR3 sequences, with roughly 25% found just once. Deletions cut 8 bases from V and 3 bases from J, with 15 bases between. The germline V gene has CDR1 KGHSH and CDR2 LQKENI. The CDR3 consists of 14 residues. The sample also formed part of further work on T cells of mothers and their children.

The chain is built from TRBV18 and TRBJ2-3; D is tentatively TRBD1 or TRBD2 (5 bases each). The TCR was taken from a boy aged 10-17 years in good health. The sample was blood. This chain's CDR3 is CASPPWGRTDTQYF. The CDR3 DNA sequence: TGTGCCAGCCCCCCGTGGGGGAGAACAGATACGCAGTATTTT.